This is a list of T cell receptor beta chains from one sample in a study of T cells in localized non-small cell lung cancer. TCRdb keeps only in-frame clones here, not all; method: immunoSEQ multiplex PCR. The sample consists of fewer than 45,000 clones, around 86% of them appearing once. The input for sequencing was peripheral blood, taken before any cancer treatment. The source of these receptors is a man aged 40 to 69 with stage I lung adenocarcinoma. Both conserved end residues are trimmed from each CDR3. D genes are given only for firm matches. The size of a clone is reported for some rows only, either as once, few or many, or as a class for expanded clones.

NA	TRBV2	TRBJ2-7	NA	ASSAGYYEQY
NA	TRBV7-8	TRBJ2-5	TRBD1	ASSLATGTGQETQY
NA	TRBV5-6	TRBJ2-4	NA	ASSLSAGAKNIQY
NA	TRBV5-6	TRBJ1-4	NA	ASSLRRDIYEKLF
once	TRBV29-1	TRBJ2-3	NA	SVDRAADTQY
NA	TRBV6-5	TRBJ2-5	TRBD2	ASSRLAGRQETQY
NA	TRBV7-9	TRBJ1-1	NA	ASSFEAGNTEAF
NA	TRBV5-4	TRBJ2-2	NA	ASSLRPGELF
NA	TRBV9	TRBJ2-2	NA	ASSMGPFTGELF
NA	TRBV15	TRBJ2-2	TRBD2	ATSRTSGNTGELF
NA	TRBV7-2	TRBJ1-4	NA	ASSPETEPATNEKLF
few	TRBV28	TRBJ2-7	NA	ASRIQGLGEQY
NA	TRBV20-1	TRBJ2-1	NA	SAINYNEQF
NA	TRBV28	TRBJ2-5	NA	ASFNAGDETQY
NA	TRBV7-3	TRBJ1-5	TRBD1	ASSLRGGEAPKPQH
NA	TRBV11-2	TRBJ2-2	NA	ASTKDRVLGGGTGELF
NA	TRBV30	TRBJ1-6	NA	AWSIPPGYNSPLH
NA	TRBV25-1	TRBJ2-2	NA	ASSRLTGTVNTGELF
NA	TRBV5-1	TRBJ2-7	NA	ASSLFSNLPEQY